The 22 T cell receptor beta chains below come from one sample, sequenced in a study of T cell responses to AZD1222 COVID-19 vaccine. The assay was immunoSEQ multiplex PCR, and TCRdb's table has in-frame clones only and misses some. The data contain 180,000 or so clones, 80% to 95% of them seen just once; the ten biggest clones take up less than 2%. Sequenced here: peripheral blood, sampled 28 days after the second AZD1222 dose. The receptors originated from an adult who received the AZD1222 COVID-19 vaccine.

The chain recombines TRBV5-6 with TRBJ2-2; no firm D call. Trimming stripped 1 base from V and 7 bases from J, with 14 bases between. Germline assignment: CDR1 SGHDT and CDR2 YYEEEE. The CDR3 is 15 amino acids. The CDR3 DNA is TGTGCCAGCAGCTTGTACGCTAGTAGAAGCGGGGAGCTGTTTTTT. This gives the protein CASSLYASRSGELFF.

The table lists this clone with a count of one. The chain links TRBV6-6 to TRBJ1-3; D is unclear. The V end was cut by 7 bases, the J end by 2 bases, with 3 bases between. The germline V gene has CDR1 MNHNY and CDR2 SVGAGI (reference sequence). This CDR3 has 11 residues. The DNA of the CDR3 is TGTGCCAGCACGACTGGAAACACCATATATTTT. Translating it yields CASTTGNTIYF.

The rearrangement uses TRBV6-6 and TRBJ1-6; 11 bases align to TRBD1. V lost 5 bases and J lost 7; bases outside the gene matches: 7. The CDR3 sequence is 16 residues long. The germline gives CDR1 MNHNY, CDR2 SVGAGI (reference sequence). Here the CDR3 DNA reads TGTGCCAGCAGTGGAGGACAGGGGGCCCGAAATTCACCCCTCCACTTT. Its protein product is CASSGGQGARNSPLHF.

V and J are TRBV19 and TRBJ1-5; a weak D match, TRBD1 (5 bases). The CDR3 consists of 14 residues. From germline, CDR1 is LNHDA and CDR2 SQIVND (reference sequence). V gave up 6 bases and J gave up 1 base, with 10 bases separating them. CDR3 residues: CASSGARSNQPQHF. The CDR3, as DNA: TGTGCCAGTAGCGGGGCCAGGAGCAATCAGCCCCAGCATTTT.

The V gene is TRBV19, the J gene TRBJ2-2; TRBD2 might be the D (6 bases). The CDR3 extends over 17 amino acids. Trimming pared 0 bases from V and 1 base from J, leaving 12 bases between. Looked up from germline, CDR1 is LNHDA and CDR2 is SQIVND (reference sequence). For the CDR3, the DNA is TGTGCCAGTAGTATAGAGGTCGGGGACTTGAACACCGGGGAGCTGTTTTTT. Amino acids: CASSIEVGDLNTGELFF.

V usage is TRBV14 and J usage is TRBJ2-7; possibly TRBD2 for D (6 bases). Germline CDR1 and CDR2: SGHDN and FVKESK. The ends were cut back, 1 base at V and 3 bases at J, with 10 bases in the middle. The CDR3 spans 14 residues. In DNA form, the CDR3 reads TGTGCCAGCAGCCAAGCTAGCGTACACTACGAGCAGTACTTC. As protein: CASSQASVHYEQYF.

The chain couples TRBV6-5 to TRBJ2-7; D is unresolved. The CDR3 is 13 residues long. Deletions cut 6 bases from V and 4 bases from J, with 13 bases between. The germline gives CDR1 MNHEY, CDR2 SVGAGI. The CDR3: CASSPGVFYEQYF. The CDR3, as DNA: TGTGCCAGCAGCCCGGGCGTCTTTTACGAGCAGTACTTC.

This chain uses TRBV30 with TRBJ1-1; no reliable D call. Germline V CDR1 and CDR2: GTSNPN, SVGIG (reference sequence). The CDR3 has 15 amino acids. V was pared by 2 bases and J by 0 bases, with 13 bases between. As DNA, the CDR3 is TGTGCCTGGAGTTTAACGACCTTTATGAACACTGAAGCTTTCTTT. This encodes CAWSLTTFMNTEAFF.

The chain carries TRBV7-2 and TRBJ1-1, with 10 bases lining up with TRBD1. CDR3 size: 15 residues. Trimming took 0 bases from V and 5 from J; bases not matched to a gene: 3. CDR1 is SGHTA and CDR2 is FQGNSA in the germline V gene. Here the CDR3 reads CASSLAPGQGTEAFF. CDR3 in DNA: TGTGCCAGCAGCTTAGCGCCGGGACAGGGGACTGAAGCTTTCTTT.

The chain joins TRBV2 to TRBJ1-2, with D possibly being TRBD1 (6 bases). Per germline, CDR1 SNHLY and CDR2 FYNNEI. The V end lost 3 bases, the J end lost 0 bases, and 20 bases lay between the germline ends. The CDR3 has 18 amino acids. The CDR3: CASSDPQGPQNSNYGYTF. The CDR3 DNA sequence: TGTGCCAGCAGTGATCCTCAGGGGCCCCAGAATTCTAACTATGGCTACACCTTC.

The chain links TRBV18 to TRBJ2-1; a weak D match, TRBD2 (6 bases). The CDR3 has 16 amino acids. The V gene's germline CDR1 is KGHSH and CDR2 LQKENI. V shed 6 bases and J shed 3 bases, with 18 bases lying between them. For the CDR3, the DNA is TGTGCCAGCTCCCCTGGGCCAAGGCGGGACTACAATGAGCAGTTCTTC. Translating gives CASSPGPRRDYNEQFF.

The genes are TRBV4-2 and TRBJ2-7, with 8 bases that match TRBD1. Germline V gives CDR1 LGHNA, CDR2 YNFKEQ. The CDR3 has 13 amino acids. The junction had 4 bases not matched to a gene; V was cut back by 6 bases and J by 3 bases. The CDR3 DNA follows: TGTGCCAGCAGGCTTGACAGGGGCTACGAGCAGTACTTC. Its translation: CASRLDRGYEQYF.

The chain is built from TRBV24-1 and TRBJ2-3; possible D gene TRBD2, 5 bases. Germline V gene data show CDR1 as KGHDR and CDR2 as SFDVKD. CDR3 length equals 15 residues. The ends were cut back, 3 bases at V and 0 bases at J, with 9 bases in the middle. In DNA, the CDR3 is TGTGCCACCAGTGATGCGAGGGTTAGCACAGATACGCAGTATTTT. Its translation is CATSDARVSTDTQYF.

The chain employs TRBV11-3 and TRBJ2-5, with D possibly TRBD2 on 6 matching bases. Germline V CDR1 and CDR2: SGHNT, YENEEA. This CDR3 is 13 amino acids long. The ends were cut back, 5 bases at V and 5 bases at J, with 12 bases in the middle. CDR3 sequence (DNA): TGTGCCAGCAGCGCGGGAACCTTGGAGACCCAGTACTTC. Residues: CASSAGTLETQYF.

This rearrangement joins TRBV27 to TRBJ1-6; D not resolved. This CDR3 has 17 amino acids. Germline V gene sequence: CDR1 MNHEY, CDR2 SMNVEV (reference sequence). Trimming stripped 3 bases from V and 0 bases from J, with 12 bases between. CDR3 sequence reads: CASSFAGLSSYNSPLHF. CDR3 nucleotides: TGTGCCAGCAGTTTCGCCGGGTTAAGCTCCTATAATTCACCCCTCCACTTT.

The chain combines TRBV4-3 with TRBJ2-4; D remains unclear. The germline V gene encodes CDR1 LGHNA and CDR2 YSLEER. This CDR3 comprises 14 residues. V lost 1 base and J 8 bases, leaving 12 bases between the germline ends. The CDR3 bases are TGCGCCAGCAGCCAAGTAGGGTTTCAGGACATTCAGTACTTC. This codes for CASSQVGFQDIQYF.

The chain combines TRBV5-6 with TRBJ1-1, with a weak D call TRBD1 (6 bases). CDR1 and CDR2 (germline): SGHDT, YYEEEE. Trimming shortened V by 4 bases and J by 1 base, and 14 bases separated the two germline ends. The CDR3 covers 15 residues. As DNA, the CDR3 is TGTGCCAGCAGCCCTCCGGGACACGAGAACACTGAAGCTTTCTTT. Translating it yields CASSPPGHENTEAFF.

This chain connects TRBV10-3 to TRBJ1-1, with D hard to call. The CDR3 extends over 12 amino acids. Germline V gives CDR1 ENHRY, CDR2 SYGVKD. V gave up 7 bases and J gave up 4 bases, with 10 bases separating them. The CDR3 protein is CAIKGGGTEAFF. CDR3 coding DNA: TGTGCCATCAAGGGTGGCGGCACTGAAGCTTTCTTT.

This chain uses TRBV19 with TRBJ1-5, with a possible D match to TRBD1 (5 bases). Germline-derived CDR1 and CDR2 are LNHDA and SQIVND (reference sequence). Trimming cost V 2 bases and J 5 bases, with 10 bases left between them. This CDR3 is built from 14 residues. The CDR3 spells CASSITSTDQPQHF. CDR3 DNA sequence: TGTGCCAGTAGTATAACATCGACAGATCAGCCCCAGCATTTT.

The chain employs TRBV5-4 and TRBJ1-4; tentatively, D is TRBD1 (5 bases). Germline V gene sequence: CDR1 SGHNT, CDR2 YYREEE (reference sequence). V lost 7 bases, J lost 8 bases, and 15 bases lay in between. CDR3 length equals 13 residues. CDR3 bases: TGTGCCAGCGGCTCCCGGGACGGCGAAAAACTGTTTTTT. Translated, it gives CASGSRDGEKLFF.

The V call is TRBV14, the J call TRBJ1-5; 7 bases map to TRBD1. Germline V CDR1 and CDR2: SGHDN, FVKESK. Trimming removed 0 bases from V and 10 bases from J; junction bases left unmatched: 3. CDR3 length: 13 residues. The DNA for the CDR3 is TGTGCCAGCAGCCAAGATTGGACAGGCCCCCAGCATTTT. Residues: CASSQDWTGPQHF.

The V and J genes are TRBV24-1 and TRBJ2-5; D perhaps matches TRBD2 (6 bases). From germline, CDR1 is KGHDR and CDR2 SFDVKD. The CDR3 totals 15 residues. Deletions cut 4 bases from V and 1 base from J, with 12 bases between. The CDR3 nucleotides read TGTGCCACCAGTGACCCTCGGACTACCCAAGAGACCCAGTACTTC. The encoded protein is CATSDPRTTQETQYF.